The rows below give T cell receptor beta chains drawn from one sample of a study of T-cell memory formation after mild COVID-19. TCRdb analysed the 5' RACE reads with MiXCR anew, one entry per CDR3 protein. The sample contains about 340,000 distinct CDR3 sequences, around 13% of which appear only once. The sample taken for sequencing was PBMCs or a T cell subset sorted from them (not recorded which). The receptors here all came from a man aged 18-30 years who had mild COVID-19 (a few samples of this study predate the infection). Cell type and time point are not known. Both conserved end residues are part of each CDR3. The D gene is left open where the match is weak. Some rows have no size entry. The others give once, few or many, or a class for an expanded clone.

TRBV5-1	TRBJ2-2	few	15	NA	TGCGCCAGCAGCTCTAGAGGGGTGAACACCGGGGAGCTGTTTTTT	CASSSRGVNTGELFF
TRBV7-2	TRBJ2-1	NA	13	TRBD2	TGTGCCAGCAGCCGCGGGACTACCAATGAGCAGTTCTTC	CASSRGTTNEQFF
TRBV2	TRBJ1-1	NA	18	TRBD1	TGTGCCAGCAGTGAAGGGCCGGGACAGGTCGCTCCGAACACTGAAGCTTTCTTT	CASSEGPGQVAPNTEAFF
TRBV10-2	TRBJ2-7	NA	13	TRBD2	TGCGCCAGTATAGCGGGGGGATCCTACGAGCAGTACTTC	CASIAGGSYEQYF
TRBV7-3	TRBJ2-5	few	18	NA	TGTGCCAGCAGCGGTACCGTCAGGGGCGGCGGATTGCAAGAGACCCAGTACTTC	CASSGTVRGGGLQETQYF
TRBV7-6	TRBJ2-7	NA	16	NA	TGTGCCAGCAGCTTAGGGAGTGCGGGCAGGGGCGGCGAGCAGTACTTC	CASSLGSAGRGGEQYF
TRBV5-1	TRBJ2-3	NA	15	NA	TGCGCCAGCAGCTACTCCCCCTCTAGCACAGATACGCAGTATTTT	CASSYSPSSTDTQYF
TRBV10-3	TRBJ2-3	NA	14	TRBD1	TGTGCCATCAGGTCGACAGGGGTGGCAGATACGCAGTATTTT	CAIRSTGVADTQYF
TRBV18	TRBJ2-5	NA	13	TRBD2	TGTGCCAGCTCACAAGCGGGGCAAGAGACCCAGTACTTC	CASSQAGQETQYF
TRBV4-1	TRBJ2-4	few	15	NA	TGCGCCAGCAGCCATGGGGGGTTAGCCAAAAACATTCAGTACTTC	CASSHGGLAKNIQYF
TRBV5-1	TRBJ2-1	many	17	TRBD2	TGCGCCAGCAGCTTAGTGACTAGCGGGGGAAACGCAAATGAGCAGTTCTTC	CASSLVTSGGNANEQFF
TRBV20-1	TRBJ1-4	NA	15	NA	TGCAGTGCTAGAGATCTCAGGCAGGGTAGCGAAAAACTGTTTTTT	CSARDLRQGSEKLFF
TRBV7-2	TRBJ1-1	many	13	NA	TGTGCCAGCAGTTCACACCCGAACACTGAAGCTTTCTTT	CASSSHPNTEAFF
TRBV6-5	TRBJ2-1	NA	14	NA	TGTGCCAGCACCGACGGGCAGGGCGTAAATGAGCAGTTCTTC	CASTDGQGVNEQFF
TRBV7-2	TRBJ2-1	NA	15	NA	TGTGCCAGCCGGCGCGTCGGGGCGGCGTACAATGAGCAGTTCTTC	CASRRVGAAYNEQFF
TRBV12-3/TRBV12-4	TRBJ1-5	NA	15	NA	TGTGCCAGCAGTCAAGACACCCTTGGGCATCAGCCCCAGCATTTT	CASSQDTLGHQPQHF
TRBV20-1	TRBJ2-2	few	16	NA	TGCAGTGCTAGAGCGGCCGATCCGCACCCACTCGGGGAGCTGTTTTTT	CSARAADPHPLGELFF
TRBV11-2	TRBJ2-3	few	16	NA	TGTGCCAGCAGCTCAGCCTCTTGGCGATCCACAGATACGCAGTATTTT	CASSSASWRSTDTQYF
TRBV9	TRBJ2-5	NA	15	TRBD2	TGTGCCAGCAGCGACCCCAGCGGGGGGGCGGAGACCCAGTACTTC	CASSDPSGGAETQYF
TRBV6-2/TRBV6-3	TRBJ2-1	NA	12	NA	TGTGCCAGCAGTTACCCGGTGCTCGAGCAGTTCTTC	CASSYPVLEQFF
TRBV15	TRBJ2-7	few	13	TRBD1	TGTGCCACCAGACGTGGGACAGCCTACGAGCAGTACTTC	CATRRGTAYEQYF
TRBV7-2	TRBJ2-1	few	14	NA	TGTGCCAGCAGCTCAAGCGGGCAATCGGGCGAGCAGTTCTTC	CASSSSGQSGEQFF
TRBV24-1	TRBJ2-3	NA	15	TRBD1	TGTGCCACCAGTGGACCCGGGACAGGGGCAGATACGCAGTATTTT	CATSGPGTGADTQYF
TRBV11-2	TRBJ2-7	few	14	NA	TGTGCCAGCAGCCCCCTCCGAGGGTTAGGGGAGCAGTACTTC	CASSPLRGLGEQYF
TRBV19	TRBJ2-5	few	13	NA	TGTGCCAGTAGTAAGGCTAGCTTGGAGACCCAGTACTTC	CASSKASLETQYF
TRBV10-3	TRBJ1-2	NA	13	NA	TGTGCCATCAGTGATGGAGGGCGGGAAGGCTACACCTTC	CAISDGGREGYTF
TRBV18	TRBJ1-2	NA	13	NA	TGTGCCAGCTCACCACCGGCGTACGGGGGCTACACCTTC	CASSPPAYGGYTF
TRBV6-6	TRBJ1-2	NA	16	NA	TGTGCCAGCAGTCGGCAGGGTTCGGACATTAACTATGGCTACACCTTC	CASSRQGSDINYGYTF
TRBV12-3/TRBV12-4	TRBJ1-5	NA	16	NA	TGTGCCAGCAGTTTAGAGTGGGCGTCTCTTCCGGAGCCCCAGCATTTT	CASSLEWASLPEPQHF
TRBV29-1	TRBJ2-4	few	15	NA	TGCAGCGTTGTCCCCAGGGACGAGGCCAAAAACATTCAGTACTTC	CSVVPRDEAKNIQYF
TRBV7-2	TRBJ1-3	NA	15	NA	TGTGCCAGCAGCTTAACCGCCGCGGGGGGAGACACCATATATTTT	CASSLTAAGGDTIYF
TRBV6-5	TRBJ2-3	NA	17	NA	TGTGCCAGCAGTGCTCAGGGGTCCCCCTCCATCACAGATACGCAGTATTTT	CASSAQGSPSITDTQYF
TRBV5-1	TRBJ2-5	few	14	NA	TGCGCCAGCAGCTCGGGGGACAGCCAAGAGACCCAGTACTTC	CASSSGDSQETQYF
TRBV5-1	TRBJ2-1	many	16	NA	TGCGCCAGCAGCTCTGTACAGGGAACCGCGCAGGGGGGGCAGTTCTTC	CASSSVQGTAQGGQFF
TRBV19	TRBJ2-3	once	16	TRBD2	TGTGCCAGTAAGGACACCCCAGGACTAGCCCCAGATACGCAGTATTTT	CASKDTPGLAPDTQYF
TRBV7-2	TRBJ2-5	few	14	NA	TGTGCCAGCAGCCGCGGATTGTACCAAGAGACCCAGTACTTC	CASSRGLYQETQYF
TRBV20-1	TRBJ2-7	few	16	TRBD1	TGCAGTGCTAGGATAAATCTGGGGACAGGGGGATACGAGCAGTACTTC	CSARINLGTGGYEQYF
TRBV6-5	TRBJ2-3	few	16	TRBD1	TGTGCCAGCAGCAGCAGGAACAGGGGACGAGCAGATACGCAGTATTTT	CASSSRNRGRADTQYF
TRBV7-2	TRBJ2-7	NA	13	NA	TGTGCCAGCAGCGGCACAGCGGCCTACGAGCAGTACTTC	CASSGTAAYEQYF
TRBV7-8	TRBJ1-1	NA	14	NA	TGTGCCAGCAGCTTGCGACCCAGGGGTCCTGAAGCTTTCTTT	CASSLRPRGPEAFF
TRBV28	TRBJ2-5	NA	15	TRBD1	TGTGCCAGCAGTTTAGGGGGACAGGGGGCAAAGACCCAGTACTTC	CASSLGGQGAKTQYF
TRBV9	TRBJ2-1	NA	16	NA	TGTGCCAGCAGCGTAGATGCCTGGGGGGCGGGAAATGAGCAGTTCTTC	CASSVDAWGAGNEQFF
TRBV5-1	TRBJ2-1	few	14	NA	TGCGCCAGCAGCGCCCCCCCCAACAACAATGAGCAGTTCTTC	CASSAPPNNNEQFF
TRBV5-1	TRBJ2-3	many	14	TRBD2	TGCGCCAGCAGGGAAACTAGCGGCACAGATACGCAGTATTTT	CASRETSGTDTQYF
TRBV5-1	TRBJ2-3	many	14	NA	TGCGCCAGCAGCAAGGACGGATACACAGATACGCAGTATTTT	CASSKDGYTDTQYF
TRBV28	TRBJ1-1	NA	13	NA	TGTGCCAGCTCTCAAAGGAGGAACACTGAAGCTTTCTTT	CASSQRRNTEAFF
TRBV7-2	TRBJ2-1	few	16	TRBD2	TGTGCCAGCAGCCCTGGTGGGGCGGGGGGGTGGTATGAGCAGTTCTTC	CASSPGGAGGWYEQFF
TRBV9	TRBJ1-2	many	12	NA	TGTGCCAGCAGCGTAGGAGGGGATGGCTACACCTTC	CASSVGGDGYTF
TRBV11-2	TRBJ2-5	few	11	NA	TGTGCCAGCCGCGAGGGATGGACCCAGTACTTC	CASREGWTQYF
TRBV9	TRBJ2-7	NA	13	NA	TGTGCCAGCAGCGCAGGGGACCACCGGGGGCAGTACTTC	CASSAGDHRGQYF
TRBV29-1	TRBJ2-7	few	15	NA	TGCAGCGTAACTACTACTGACCGAACGCTCTACGAGCAGTACTTC	CSVTTTDRTLYEQYF
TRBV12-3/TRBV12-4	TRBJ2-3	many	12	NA	TGTGCCAGCAGTTTCAATAGAGATACGCAGTATTTT	CASSFNRDTQYF
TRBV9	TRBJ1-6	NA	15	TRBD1	TGTGCCAGCAGCGTAGCGGGGACAGGGGGTTCACCCCTCCACTTT	CASSVAGTGGSPLHF
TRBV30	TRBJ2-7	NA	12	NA	TGTGCCTGGGACAGGGAGGGCTACGAGCAGTACTTC	CAWDREGYEQYF